The 9 T cell receptor beta chains given below trace back to one sample, sequenced in a study of T cell responses to AZD1222 COVID-19 vaccine. Clones were read by immunoSEQ multiplex PCR, and TCRdb kept only the in-frame ones, dropping some. This sample has around 200,000 clones, with around 88% found just once. The source was peripheral blood, collected on day 0 of AZD1222 vaccination. Receptor source: an adult in good health.

The chain has TRBV5-1 and TRBJ2-2, with D perhaps given as TRBD1 or TRBD2 (5 bases each). Germline V gene lookup returns CDR1 SGHRS and CDR2 YFSETQ. The length of the CDR3 is 15 residues. Trimming cost V 4 bases and J 10 bases, with 20 bases left between them. This CDR3 is CASSLGGQLGAELFF. CDR3 coding DNA: TGCGCCAGCAGCCTAGGAGGACAATTGGGTGCGGAGCTGTTTTTT.

The chain combines TRBV7-9 with TRBJ1-2; unclear D gene. V was cut by 5 bases and J by 6 bases, with 16 bases left in between. The CDR3 sequence is 14 residues long. Germline assignment: CDR1 SEHNR and CDR2 FQNEAQ (reference sequence). The DNA of the CDR3 is TGTGCCAGCAGCCCCACGACTGAAACCCATGGCTACACCTTC. It yields the protein CASSPTTETHGYTF.

The genes are TRBV6-5 and TRBJ1-5; no clear D. The germline gives CDR1 MNHEY, CDR2 SVGAGI. Trimming removed 6 bases from V and 2 bases from J, with 11 bases in between. The CDR3 runs 14 residues. The CDR3 sequence is CASRNTGGNQPQHF. In DNA form, the CDR3 reads TGTGCCAGCAGAAACACGGGTGGCAATCAGCCCCAGCATTTT.

V and J are TRBV6-5 and TRBJ2-5; the match to TRBD1 covers 7 bases. Losses at the gene ends were 6 bases for V and 3 bases for J; bases not matched to a gene: 4. The V gene's germline CDR1 is MNHEY and CDR2 SVGAGI. The CDR3 has 13 residues. The CDR3 DNA follows: TGTGCCAGCAGCCGCGACAGGGAAGAGACCCAGTACTTC. Amino acids: CASSRDREETQYF.

This clone has just a few counts. This chain uses TRBV19 with TRBJ1-5, with TRBD1 matching 7 bases. The germline CDR1 and CDR2 sequences are LNHDA and SQIVND (reference sequence). The length of the CDR3 is 13 residues. Here the CDR3 reads CPGGGQNNQPQHF. CDR3 nucleotide sequence: TGTCCCGGGGGGGGACAGAACAATCAGCCCCAGCATTTT.

V is TRBV7-9 and J is TRBJ1-2; D possibly corresponds to TRBD1 (5 bases). Germline CDR1 SEHNR, CDR2 FQNEAQ (reference sequence). The CDR3 spans 14 residues. Deletions cut 4 bases from V and 4 bases from J, with 13 bases between. The CDR3 region has the DNA TGTGCCAGCAGCTCGGTCCAGGGCGGCTATGGCTACACCTTC. This translates into CASSSVQGGYGYTF.

The CDR3 DNA reads TGTGCCAGCAGTGATGGCAGGACTAATTCACCCCTCCACTTT. Translating gives CASSDGRTNSPLHF. The chain employs TRBV6-4 and TRBJ1-6; D gene ambiguous. The germline gives CDR1 MRHNA, CDR2 SNTAGT. The CDR3 totals 14 residues. Trimming took off 3 bases at V and 6 bases at J, with 9 bases between the two ends.

The genes are TRBV18 and TRBJ1-3; D is unclear. The CDR3 runs 14 residues. The V gene lost 0 bases and the J gene lost 1 base, with 4 bases spanning the gap. Per the germline V gene, CDR1 is KGHSH and CDR2 is LQKENI. CDR3 in DNA: TGTGCCAGCTCACCACCCTATTCTGGAAACACCATATATTTT. Its protein is CASSPPYSGNTIYF. Filled out from reference TRBV18 and TRBJ1-3, the complete variable domain reads NAGVMQNPRHLVRRRGQEARLRCSPMKGHSHVYWYRQLPEEGLKFMVYLQKENIIDESGMPKERFSAEFPKEGPSILRIQQVVRGDSAAYFCASSPPYSGNTIYFGEGSWLTVV.

The rearrangement uses TRBV7-6 and TRBJ1-1, with D unresolved. There are 15 residues in the CDR3. V was cut by 1 base and J by 4 bases, with 13 bases left in between. The germline gives CDR1 SGHVS, CDR2 FNYEAQ. The CDR3 sequence: CASSLGEGWSTEAFF. The CDR3 DNA reads TGTGCCAGCAGCTTAGGGGAAGGGTGGAGCACTGAAGCTTTCTTT.